This entry lists 15 T cell receptor beta chains sequenced from one sample in a study of blood T cell repertoires in COVID-19. This table comes from immunoSEQ multiplex PCR, and its TCRdb copy is limited to in-frame clones, with some not included. The profile shows about 230,000 clones, approximately 90% of them singletons. Sequenced: peripheral blood. The origin of the receptors is a man between 25 and 39 years old with COVID-19, enrolled during active disease.

This chain connects TRBV7-8 to TRBJ2-3, with D uncertain. Germline CDR1 and CDR2: SGHVS and FQNEAQ. The length of the CDR3 is 14 residues. Trimming stripped 4 bases from V and 0 bases from J, with 8 bases between. The CDR3 DNA is TGTGCCAGCAGCTCCCGTCGTAGCACAGATACGCAGTATTTT. It yields the protein CASSSRRSTDTQYF.

The rearrangement joins TRBV18 to TRBJ1-4; 7 nucleotides align to TRBD1. The CDR3 covers 17 residues. Unmatched junction bases numbered 15, after V lost 4 bases and J lost 7 bases. The V gene's germline CDR1 is KGHSH and CDR2 LQKENI. CDR3 sequence (DNA): TGTGCCAGCTCACTGAACGGGATACAGGGGAGCGGTGAAAAACTGTTTTTT. Translation gives CASSLNGIQGSGEKLFF.

V is TRBV5-4 and J is TRBJ2-2; the match to TRBD2 covers 9 bases. This CDR3 has 15 amino acids. Trimming cost V 8 bases and J 5 bases; bases outside gene matches: 10. Germline V gene sequence: CDR1 SGHNT, CDR2 YYREEE (reference sequence). CDR3 sequence (DNA): TGTGCCAGTGCTAGCGGGACCCGAGGGACCGGGGAGCTGTTTTTT. Its protein is CASASGTRGTGELFF.

This sequence joins TRBV6-5 and TRBJ2-3; maybe TRBD1 (6 bases). CDR1 and CDR2 from the germline V gene are MNHEY and SVGAGI. Trimming removed 6 bases from V and 1 base from J, with 11 bases in between. This CDR3 contains 14 residues. The CDR3 reads CASSLSGGTDTQYF. CDR3 nucleotide sequence: TGTGCCAGCAGCCTCTCAGGGGGCACAGATACGCAGTATTTT.

The chain is built from TRBV19 and TRBJ1-1, with D hard to call. In germline, CDR1 is LNHDA, CDR2 SQIVND (reference sequence). V gave up 1 base and J gave up 3 bases, with 9 bases separating them. This CDR3 contains 14 residues. The CDR3 protein is CASSIGRRDTEAFF. CDR3 bases: TGTGCCAGTAGTATAGGTCGACGGGACACTGAAGCTTTCTTT.

The chain joins TRBV5-1 to TRBJ1-2; 10 bases map to TRBD1. Germline lookup yields CDR1 SGHRS and CDR2 YFSETQ. The CDR3 totals 16 residues. The ends lost 0 bases at V and 5 bases at J; junction bases unmatched: 7. The CDR3 spells CASSLVGDRGLYGYTF. The CDR3 DNA sequence: TGCGCCAGCAGCTTGGTCGGGGACAGGGGATTGTATGGCTACACCTTC.

Notes on this clone: The same CDR3 can be traced to other DNA sequences in this sample. This chain links TRBV30 with TRBJ2-7; 8 nucleotides line up with TRBD1. The CDR3 consists of 14 residues. Germline CDR1 reads GTSNPN; CDR2 reads SVGIG (reference sequence). V shed 5 bases, J shed 0 bases, and the junction held 6 bases outside the gene matches. CDR3 coding DNA: TGTGCCTGGGGGCCCGGGACAGGCTCCTACGAGCAGTACTTC. It yields the protein CAWGPGTGSYEQYF. Supplemented by reference TRBV30 and TRBJ2-7, the full variable domain reads SQTIHQWPATLVQPVGSPLSLECTVEGTSNPNLYWYRQAAGRGLQLLFYSVGIGQISSEVPQNLSASRPQDRQFILSSKKLLLSDSGFYLCAWGPGTGSYEQYFGPGTRLTVT.

This chain joins TRBV7-2 and TRBJ2-7; 10 positions agree with TRBD2. This CDR3 comprises 13 residues. Germline V gene lookup returns CDR1 SGHTA and CDR2 FQGNSA. V dropped 10 bases and J dropped 0; count of bases not matched to a gene: 3. CDR3 nucleotides: TGTGCCACCACTAGCGGGACCTCCTACGAGCAGTACTTC. Amino acids: CATTSGTSYEQYF.

The chain combines TRBV19 with TRBJ1-5, with D unresolved. Trimming took 6 bases from V and 1 from J, leaving 10 bases between them. Germline CDR1 reads LNHDA; CDR2 reads SQIVND (reference sequence). The CDR3 covers 14 residues. The CDR3 bases are TGTGCCAGTAGACCCATTGGCAGCAATCAGCCCCAGCATTTT. This translates into CASRPIGSNQPQHF. Together with reference TRBV19 and TRBJ1-5, the CDR3 gives the full variable domain: DGGITQSPKYLFRKEGQNVTLSCEQNLNHDAMYWYRQDPGQGLRLIYYSQIVNDFQKGDIAEGYSVSREKKESFPLTVTSAQKNPTAFYLCASRPIGSNQPQHFGDGTRLSIL.

The rearrangement joins TRBV5-8 to TRBJ1-5; no definite D call. V was trimmed by 2 bases and J by 0 bases, leaving 9 bases between them. Germline CDR1 is SGHTS and CDR2 is YDEGEE. This CDR3 is built from 15 residues. CDR3 sequence: CASSFQASSNQPQHF. In DNA form, the CDR3 reads TGTGCCAGCAGCTTTCAGGCCAGTAGCAATCAGCCCCAGCATTTT. Looking up the rest from reference TRBV5-8 and TRBJ1-5 gives the full variable domain: EAGVTQSPTHLIKTRGQQATLRCSPISGHTSVYWYQQALGLGLQFLLWYDEGEERNRGNFPPRFSGRQFPNYSSELNVNALELEDSALYLCASSFQASSNQPQHFGDGTRLSIL.

V usage is TRBV30 and J usage is TRBJ2-7; 12 bases line up with TRBD2. Germline lookup yields CDR1 GTSNPN and CDR2 SVGIG (reference sequence). The CDR3 length is 15 residues. Trimming at V came to 7 bases and at J to 0 bases, leaving 7 bases not matched to a gene. CDR3 amino acids: CALRTSGASSYEQYF. The DNA of the CDR3 is TGTGCCTTAAGGACTAGCGGGGCGAGCTCCTACGAGCAGTACTTC.

The chain joins TRBV4-3 to TRBJ2-2, with 9 bases that match TRBD2. Trimming cost V 3 bases and J 4 bases; bases outside gene matches: 6. Germline CDR1 is LGHNA and CDR2 is YSLEER. The CDR3 length is 16 residues. CDR3 DNA sequence: TGCGCCAGCAGCCAGTCAGAGCGGGGGGTCACCGGGGAGCTGTTTTTT. Its protein is CASSQSERGVTGELFF.

The rearrangement joins TRBV6-5 to TRBJ2-1; the match to TRBD2 covers 7 bases. V gave up 5 bases and J gave up 6 bases; unmatched junction bases: 10. The germline V gene encodes CDR1 MNHEY and CDR2 SVGAGI. The CDR3 runs 15 residues. The CDR3 is CASSPGTKSSNEQFF. In nucleotides, the CDR3 is TGTGCCAGCAGTCCCGGGACTAAATCTTCCAATGAGCAGTTCTTC.

The chain couples TRBV6-2 or TRBV6-3 to TRBJ1-2; no reliable D call. V lost 6 bases to trimming and J lost 8 bases, with 13 bases between them. The germline V gene has CDR1 MNHEY and CDR2 SVGEGT. The CDR3 runs 12 residues. DNA for the CDR3: TGTGCCAGCAGCCCCGGAGGTGGAGGCTACACCTTC. It specifies CASSPGGGGYTF.

The chain is built from TRBV27 and TRBJ2-7; 7 bases match TRBD1. CDR3 length: 14 residues. The V gene end was trimmed by 6 bases and the J gene end by 2 bases; junction bases not matched to a gene: 7. Per germline, CDR1 MNHEY and CDR2 SMNVEV (reference sequence). The CDR3 is CASRFNRGPYEQYF. CDR3 DNA: TGTGCCAGCAGATTTAACAGGGGTCCCTACGAGCAGTACTTC.